This T cell receptor beta chain was found in a study of blood T cell repertoires in COVID-19. For the study at large: Acute-phase and convalescent COVID-19 samples originated in the United States, Italy and Spain.

Germline V gene data show CDR1 as SGHNT and CDR2 as YYREEE (reference sequence). The CDR3 contains 15 residues. The V segment lost 3 bases and the J segment 7 bases; nucleotides outside the gene matches: 8. Method: immunoSEQ multiplex PCR; TCRdb's copy keeps in-frame clones and lacks some. The repertoire holds 100,000 to 150,000 clones, with around nine tenths as singletons. The rearrangement uses TRBV5-4 and TRBJ2-1, with 9 bases identical to TRBD2. The sequence derives from a middle-aged man with COVID-19, enrolled during active disease. Material: peripheral blood. CDR3 sequence: CASSSEREDMNEQFF. CDR3 nucleotide sequence: TGTGCCAGCAGCTCAGAGCGGGAGGATATGAATGAGCAGTTCTTC.